This T cell receptor (beta chain) stems from a study of blood T cell repertoires in COVID-19 (dated by TCRdb to about 2020). In the study overall: The collaborator samples originated in the United States, Italy and Spain and spanned the acute and convalescent phases of COVID-19. The material from the prospective study consisted of cDNA or gDNA derived from T cells, B-cell-depleted T cells, or PBMCs. Deeply sampled blood TCRbeta repertoires from subjects exposed to, actively infected with, or recovered from COVID-19 were included in the dataset. A freely available public database, intended as a resource for researchers studying the immune response to SARS-CoV-2, is where the repertoires were released. Samples were obtained from the ongoing ImmuneRACE study (first 160 participants) and from 1,200 or so subjects provided by 6 global collaborators. The sample metadata nearly always contained a de-identified subject ID, COVID-19 status, age in years and sex. Where HLA class I and class II types were available, the types were taken from metadata supplied by the sample provider, not from assay-based typing. What the authors observed across the whole study: The amount of clinical and demographic metadata varied by source and participant and was provided uncurated.

Regarding this clone: Its target antigen remains unknown. No much larger clonotype is one base removed from it; base qualities were not supplied.

Each collaborating institution followed its own protocols to collect whole blood in K2EDTA tubes. For TCRbeta analysis, collaborators shipped samples in one of three forms: frozen whole blood, isolated PBMCs, or DNA extracted from either of those sample types. TCRbeta CDR3 regions were amplified from genomic DNA by means of the immunoSEQ Assay, a bias-controlled multiplex PCR. Under the source paper's analysis protocol: The number of nucleated cells in each sample was estimated from the amplification of reference gene primers within the assay. To quantify the absolute abundance of each unique TCRbeta CDR3 rearrangement, sequence reads were collapsed and filtered. For each sample, productive Simpson clonality was calculated as the square root of Simpson's diversity index over productive rearrangements. Imported from immuneACCESS, the table was reduced by TCRdb to in-frame sequences with V and J called. These copies leave out some clones; in studies compared against another copy, an unresolved V gene accounts for under half, and the cause of the remainder is not known. V and J calls and clone size are those listed in that table; D and trimming were worked out from the DNA. This sample comprises 130,000 to 150,000 clones, around 84% of them detected only once. Of the sample, around two fifths is held by the ten largest clones.

Taken from the germline V gene (reference sequence), the CDR1 and CDR2 loops are LGHDT and YNNKEL. Compared with germline, V lacks 6 bases and J lacks 0 bases; bases without a gene match: 11. From the cysteine up to the phenylalanine, the CDR3 has a length of 18 residues. Only the CDR3 region is kept as DNA, spanning 54 bases read in frame from base 1. The rearrangement joined TRBV3-1 (or the pseudogene TRBV3-2) to TRBJ2-3; 11 middle bases align to TRBD2. The specimen was peripheral blood. The TCR sequence derives from a human donor in a cohort sampled during active COVID-19. The CDR3 region reads CASRPGPSGGSSTDTQYF. The DNA reads as follows: TGTGCCAGCAGGCCGGGGCCTAGCGGGGGGTCAAGCACAGATACGCAGTATTTT.